The clone carrying this T cell receptor (beta chain) was seen just once. Its antigen is unidentified. The table came from immunoSEQ multiplex PCR; TCRdb's copy has only in-frame clones and leaves some out. This sample has roughly 110,000 clones, with 90% to 95% found just once. V lost 0 bases and J 1 base, leaving 14 bases between the germline ends. Germline CDR1 SGDLS, CDR2 YYNGEE. The CDR3 runs to 17 residues. This record belongs to a study of T cell responses to AZD1222 COVID-19 vaccine. General study findings and limits: Possibly, clonal diversity was underestimated; donors were largely white British and included more females. Repertoire sampling occurred only after the peak T cell response.

The source is an adult in good health. The chain employs TRBV9 and TRBJ2-1; D is unresolved. Source: peripheral blood, taken on day 0 of AZD1222 vaccination. The CDR3 coding sequence is TGTGCCAGCAGCGTAGTCGACGGTGGATTTTCCTACAATGAGCAGTTCTTC. Protein: CASSVVDGGFSYNEQFF.